This T cell receptor (beta chain) was recorded in a study of blood T cell repertoires in COVID-19 (dated by TCRdb to about 2020). Broadly, across the study: Samples covering the acute and convalescent phases of COVID-19 were provided by collaborators in the United States, Italy and Spain. The prospective study material was composed of cDNA or gDNA derived from T cells, B-cell-depleted T cells, or PBMCs. Samples were obtained from the ongoing ImmuneRACE study (first 160 participants) and from 1,254 subjects provided by 6 global collaborators. The dataset comprised deeply sampled blood TCRbeta repertoires from subjects exposed to, actively infected with, or recovered from COVID-19. The repertoires were released in a freely available public database intended as a resource for research on the immune response to SARS-CoV-2. A de-identified subject ID, COVID-19 status, age in years and sex were almost always included in the sample metadata. Where available, HLA class I and class II types were taken from metadata supplied by the sample provider and were not determined by assay-based typing.

The immunoSEQ Assay, a bias-controlled multiplex PCR, was used to amplify TCRbeta CDR3 regions from genomic DNA. In the original analysis: The number of nucleated cells in each sample was estimated by amplification of reference gene primers within the assay. To quantify the absolute abundance of each unique TCRbeta CDR3 rearrangement, sequence reads were collapsed and filtered. For each sample, productive Simpson clonality was calculated as the square root of Simpson's diversity index across productive rearrangements. What TCRdb holds here is the immuneACCESS table cut down to in-frame rearrangements. Part of the clones is not present; checked against another copy, under half of the missing clones reflect an unresolved V gene, and the others are unexplained. V, J and clone size derive from that table, while D and trimming were established from the DNA sequence. This sample holds fewer than 250,000 clones; more than 80% were observed only once. The ten largest clones represent approximately 2.5% of the sample.

The germline ends are 10 bases apart after V is trimmed by 0 bases and J by 4 bases. The germline V gene gives CDR1 as MNHEY and CDR2 as SVGEGT. From cysteine to phenylalanine, the CDR3 is 16 amino acids long. CDR3 DNA is the only sequence kept; it has 48 bases, read in frame from the first base. As concerns this clone: The specificity of this receptor is unknown. Qualities for individual bases were not recorded, and no much larger clone is one base off.

What the authors observed across the whole study: How much clinical and demographic metadata was included differed by source and by participant, and the metadata was provided uncurated.

In Seattle, one collaborating source enrolled patients while the infection was active and tracked those patients longitudinally over the course of disease. Each collaborating institution followed its own protocols to collect whole blood in K2EDTA tubes. For TCRbeta analysis, collaborator samples were shipped as frozen whole blood, as isolated PBMCs, or as DNA extracted from either sample type. The chain joins TRBV6-2 or TRBV6-3 to TRBJ2-6, with TRBD2 perhaps the D gene, on 5 matching bases. This TCR derives from a man younger than 40 with COVID-19, enrolled during active disease. The sequencing input was peripheral blood. The nucleotide sequence is given as TGTGCCAGCAGTTACTCGAGGGAGTCCGGGGCCAACGTCCTGACTTTC. This sequence encodes CASSYSRESGANVLTF.